This passage covers 8 T cell receptor beta chains from one sample sequenced in a study of post-analysis software for immune sequencing data. Broader study findings: Five or six TRBV segments, TRBV5-6, TRBV5-1 and TRBV20-1 among them, were found more frequent in patients than controls.

These receptors are not linked to any known antigen. cDNA libraries for TCR beta contained unique molecular identifiers. TCRdb re-derived calls from the PCR reads in MiXCR, one entry per CDR3 protein. Found here are hundreds of thousands of distinct CDR3 sequences, 44% of them singletons; the top ten hold 1.7%. Material: blood. These receptors were obtained from a girl aged 5-17 years with multiple sclerosis.

The chain joins TRBV6-5 to TRBJ2-4; 8 nucleotides line up with TRBD2. From germline, CDR1 is MNHEY and CDR2 SVGAGI. CDR3 length: 16 amino acids. V shed 7 bases and J 0 bases; nucleotides not matched to a gene: 8. CDR3 coding DNA: TGTGCCAGCAAGGTCATAGCGGGGTCAGCCAAAAACATTCAGTACTTC. Translation: CASKVIAGSAKNIQYF.

V gene TRBV4-2 combines with J gene TRBJ2-7, with 8 bases that match TRBD2. After removal of 1 base from V and 3 bases from J, the junction contained 5 bases not matched to a gene. This CDR3 comprises 15 residues. Germline V gene data show CDR1 as LGHNA and CDR2 as YNFKEQ. The CDR3 DNA reads as TGTGCCAGCAGCCAAGCGGGAGGGGCAGGCTACGAGCAGTACTTC. Amino acid sequence: CASSQAGGAGYEQYF.

This clonotype was counted between two and nine times. Here the CDR3 reads CASRRRDTQYF. In nucleotides, the CDR3 is TGTGCCAGCCGGAGGAGGGATACGCAGTATTTT. The chain joins TRBV12-3 or TRBV12-4 to TRBJ2-3; a weak D match, TRBD2 (5 bases). The length of the CDR3 is 11 residues. V dropped 8 bases and J dropped 6 bases, with 9 bases sitting between them.

V gene TRBV20-1 combines with J gene TRBJ2-7; 7 bases align to TRBD1. CDR1 and CDR2 from the germline V gene are DFQATT and SNEGSKA (reference sequence). The V segment lost 4 bases and the J segment 10 bases; nucleotides outside the gene matches: 22. The CDR3 spans 16 residues. CDR3 coding DNA: TGCAGTGCTACCGAGATGGACGGGCCGGACAGGACAAATCAGTACTTC. It translates to CSATEMDGPDRTNQYF.

V gene TRBV12-3 or TRBV12-4 combines with J gene TRBJ2-5; D could derive from TRBD1 or TRBD2 (6 bases each). This CDR3 region has 14 residues. Trimming left V 3 bases short and J 5 bases short, with 13 bases between. This CDR3 reads CASSFGRGLETQYF. DNA of the CDR3: TGTGCCAGCAGTTTCGGCAGGGGACTCGAGACCCAGTACTTC.

V usage is TRBV6-6 and J usage is TRBJ1-2; D is perhaps TRBD1 (5 bases). Germline V gives CDR1 MNHNY, CDR2 SVGAGI (reference sequence). This CDR3 is built from 14 residues. Trimming took 2 bases from V and 8 from J, leaving 15 bases between them. For the CDR3, the DNA is TGTGCCAGCAGTTACCCGGACATACCTCTGGGCTACACCTTC. The encoded protein is CASSYPDIPLGYTF.

V usage is TRBV10-3 and J usage is TRBJ1-5, with D possibly being TRBD1 (5 bases). The V gene lost 5 bases and the J gene lost 1 base, with 6 bases spanning the gap. This CDR3 has 13 residues. Germline CDR1 ENHRY, CDR2 SYGVKD. The CDR3 nucleotides are TGTGCCATCAGTTGGGACAGCAATCAGCCCCAGCATTTT. This encodes CAISWDSNQPQHF.

This clonotype was counted between two and nine times. The CDR3 loop is CSVEGSGTAGEKLFF. The CDR3 DNA follows: TGCAGCGTTGAAGGGTCGGGAACGGCGGGTGAAAAACTGTTTTTT. This chain connects TRBV29-1 to TRBJ1-4, with D unresolved. Trimming cost V 1 base and J 7 bases, with 16 bases left between them. CDR1 and CDR2 from the germline V gene are SQVTM and ANQGSEA. The CDR3 is 15 residues long.